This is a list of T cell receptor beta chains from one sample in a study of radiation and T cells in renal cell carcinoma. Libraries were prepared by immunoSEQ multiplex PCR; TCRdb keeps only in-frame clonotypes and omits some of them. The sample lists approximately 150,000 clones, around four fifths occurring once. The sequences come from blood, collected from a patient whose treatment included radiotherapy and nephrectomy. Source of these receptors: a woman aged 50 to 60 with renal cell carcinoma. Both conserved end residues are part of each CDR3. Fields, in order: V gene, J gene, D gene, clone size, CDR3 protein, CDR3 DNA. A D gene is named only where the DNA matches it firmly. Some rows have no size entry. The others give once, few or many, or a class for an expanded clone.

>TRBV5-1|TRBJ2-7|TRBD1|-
CASSLGQGEAYEQYF
TGCGCCAGCAGCTTGGGACAGGGAGAAGCCTACGAGCAGTACTTC
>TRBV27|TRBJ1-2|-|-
CASSPGWGRNYGYTF
TGTGCCAGCAGTCCTGGCTGGGGCCGAAACTATGGCTACACCTTC
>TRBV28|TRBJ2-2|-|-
CATKRHGAGELFF
TGTGCCACCAAACGACATGGAGCCGGGGAGCTGTTTTTT
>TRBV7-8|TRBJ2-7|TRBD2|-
CASSASGSSYEQYF
TGTGCCAGCAGCGCTAGCGGGAGCTCCTACGAGCAGTACTTC
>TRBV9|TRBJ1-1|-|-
CASSDPRGLSVTEAFF
TGTGCCAGCAGCGACCCCCGAGGCCTCTCTGTTACTGAAGCTTTCTTT
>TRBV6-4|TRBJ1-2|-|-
CASSAGHLNYGYTF
TGTGCCAGCAGTGCGGGACACCTTAACTATGGCTACACCTTC
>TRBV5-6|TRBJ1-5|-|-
CASSSYLGDWTQHF
TGTGCCAGCAGCTCCTATTTAGGAGATTGGACCCAGCATTTT
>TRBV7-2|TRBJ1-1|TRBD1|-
CASSLEVGGAFF
TGTGCCAGCAGCTTAGAGGTAGGGGGCGCTTTCTTT
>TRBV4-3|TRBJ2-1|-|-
CASSQGRPSNEQFF
TGCGCCAGCAGCCAAGGACGGCCCTCCAATGAGCAGTTCTTC
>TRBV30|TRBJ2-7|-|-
CAWSVLGHVSYEQYF
TGTGCCTGGAGTGTACTCGGACACGTCTCCTACGAGCAGTACTTC
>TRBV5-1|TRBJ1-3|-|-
CASSPQLTPGNTIYF
TGCGCCAGCAGCCCGCAGCTGACTCCTGGAAACACCATATATTTT
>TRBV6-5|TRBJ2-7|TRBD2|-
CASSYSLGRVYEQYF
TGTGCCAGCAGTTACTCGTTAGGGAGGGTCTACGAGCAGTACTTC
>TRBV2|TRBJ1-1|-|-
CAARATWGTEAFF
TGTGCCGCGCGAGCCACGTGGGGCACTGAAGCTTTCTTT
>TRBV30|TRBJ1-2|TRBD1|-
CAWSRDRPFGYTF
TGTGCCTGGTCCCGGGACAGGCCCTTCGGCTACACCTTC
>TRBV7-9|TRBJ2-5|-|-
CASSSGPGVEKTQYF
TGTGCCAGCAGCTCCGGGCCTGGGGTTGAGAAGACCCAGTACTTC
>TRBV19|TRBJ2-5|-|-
CATTRGETQYF
TGTGCCACCACCCGCGGGGAGACCCAGTACTTC
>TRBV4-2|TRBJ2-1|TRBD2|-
CASSQEALAGGVEQFF
TGTGCCAGCAGCCAAGAGGCGCTAGCGGGAGGGGTTGAGCAGTTCTTC
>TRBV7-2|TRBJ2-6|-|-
CASPERGANVLTF
TGTGCCAGCCCAGAGCGAGGGGCCAACGTCCTGACTTTC
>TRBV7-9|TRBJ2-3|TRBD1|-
CASNRGDRETDTQYF
TGTGCCAGCAACAGGGGGGATAGAGAAACAGATACGCAGTATTTT
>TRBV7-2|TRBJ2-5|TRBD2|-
CASSFSLSGADDPSETQYF
TGTGCCAGCAGCTTTTCCTTGAGCGGGGCGGATGACCCATCAGAGACCCAGTACTTC
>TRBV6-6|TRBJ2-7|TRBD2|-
CASRSPGLAGSYEQYF
TGTGCCAGCAGATCCCCGGGACTAGCGGGCTCCTACGAGCAGTACTTC
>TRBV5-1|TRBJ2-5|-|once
CASSFGGETQYF
TGCGCCAGCAGCTTCGGCGGGGAGACCCAGTACTTC
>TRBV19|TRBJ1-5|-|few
CASSLQGRGNQPQHF
TGTGCCAGTAGTTTGCAAGGGCGCGGCAATCAGCCCCAGCATTTT
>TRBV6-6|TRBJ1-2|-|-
CASSFSGPPWGYTF
TGTGCCAGCAGCTTCAGCGGGCCCCCATGGGGCTACACCTTC
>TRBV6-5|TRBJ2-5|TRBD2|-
CASSYRGISGGIRYF
TGTGCCAGCAGTTATCGAGGGATTAGCGGGGGGATTAGGTACTTC
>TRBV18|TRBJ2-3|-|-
CASSQTGADTQYF
TGTGCCAGCTCGCAAACGGGAGCAGATACGCAGTATTTT
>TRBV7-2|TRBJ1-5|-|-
CASSFSGGSNQPQHF
TGTGCCAGCAGCTTCTCCGGGGGAAGCAATCAGCCCCAGCATTTT
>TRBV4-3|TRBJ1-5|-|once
CASSQDTDRRNQPQHF
TGCGCCAGCAGCCAAGATACGGACCGGCGCAATCAGCCCCAGCATTTT
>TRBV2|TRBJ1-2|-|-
CASSEEWQGQGGYTF
TGTGCCAGCAGTGAAGAATGGCAGGGCCAGGGGGGCTACACCTTC
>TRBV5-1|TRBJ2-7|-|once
CASSLAVGAYEQYF
TGCGCCAGCAGCTTGGCGGTGGGGGCCTACGAGCAGTACTTC
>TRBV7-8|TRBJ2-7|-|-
CASSLSDPGEQYF
TGTGCCAGCAGCTTATCCGATCCCGGGGAGCAGTACTTC
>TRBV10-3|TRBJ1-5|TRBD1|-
CAISESRQGAGSNQPQHF
TGTGCCATCAGTGAGTCCAGGCAGGGGGCAGGAAGCAATCAGCCCCAGCATTTT
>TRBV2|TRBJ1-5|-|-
CASSELRDDQPQHF
TGTGCCAGCAGTGAATTAAGGGACGATCAGCCCCAGCATTTT
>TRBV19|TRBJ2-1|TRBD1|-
CASSVITGTGRNEQFF
TGTGCCAGTAGTGTCATTACCGGGACAGGGAGGAATGAGCAGTTCTTC
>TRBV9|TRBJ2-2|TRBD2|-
CASSLTSGANTGELFF
TGTGCCAGCAGCCTAACTAGCGGGGCTAACACCGGGGAGCTGTTTTTT
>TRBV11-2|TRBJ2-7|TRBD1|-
CASSRQGSHEQYF
TGTGCCAGCAGCCGACAGGGGAGTCACGAGCAGTACTTC
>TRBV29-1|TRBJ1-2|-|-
CSGVGDHGYTF
TGCAGCGGAGTAGGGGACCATGGCTACACCTTC
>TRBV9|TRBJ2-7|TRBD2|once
CASSVGGTSGVYEQYF
TGTGCCAGCAGCGTAGGTGGAACTAGCGGGGTCTACGAGCAGTACTTC
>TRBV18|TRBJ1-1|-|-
CASSRDKNSNTEAFF
TGTGCCAGCTCGCGGGACAAAAATTCGAACACTGAAGCTTTCTTT
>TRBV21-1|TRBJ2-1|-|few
CASTSGNIYNEQFF
TGTGCCAGCACTAGCGGGAATATATACAATGAGCAGTTCTTC
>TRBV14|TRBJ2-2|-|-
CASSFTIGSGELFF
TGTGCCAGCAGCTTTACGATAGGTTCCGGGGAGCTGTTTTTT
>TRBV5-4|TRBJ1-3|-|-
CASSLGGGSGNTIYF
TGTGCCAGCAGCTTGGGTGGGGGCTCTGGAAACACCATATATTTT
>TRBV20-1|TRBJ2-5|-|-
CSARVGETQYF
TGCAGTGCCAGGGTGGGAGAGACCCAGTACTTC
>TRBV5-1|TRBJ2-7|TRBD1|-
CASSSGTGAHEQYF
TGCGCCAGCAGCTCCGGGACAGGGGCCCACGAGCAGTACTTC
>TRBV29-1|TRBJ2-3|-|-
CRDSTDTQYF
TGCAGGGACAGCACAGATACGCAGTATTTT
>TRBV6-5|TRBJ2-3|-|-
CASINPSTDTQYF
TGTGCCAGCATCAACCCTAGCACAGATACGCAGTATTTT
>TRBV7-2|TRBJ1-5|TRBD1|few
CASRQGDTQPQHF
TGTGCCAGTAGACAGGGGGATACTCAGCCCCAGCATTTT
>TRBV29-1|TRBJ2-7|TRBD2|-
CSVSIAGGTYEQYF
TGCAGCGTTTCTATAGCGGGAGGTACCTACGAGCAGTACTTC
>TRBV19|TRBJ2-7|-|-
CASSIGVGRYEQYF
TGTGCCAGTAGTATCGGGGTCGGCCGATACGAGCAGTACTTC
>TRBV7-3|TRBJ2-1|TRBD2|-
CASSLAGVNNEQFF
TGTGCCAGCAGCCTAGCGGGAGTTAACAATGAGCAGTTCTTC
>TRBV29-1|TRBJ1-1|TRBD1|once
CSGRGQIKDTEAFF
TGCAGCGGCAGGGGGCAAATCAAGGACACTGAAGCTTTCTTT
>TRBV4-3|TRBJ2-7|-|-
CASSQAWTVTYEQYF
TGCGCCAGCAGCCAAGCCTGGACAGTTACCTACGAGCAGTACTTC
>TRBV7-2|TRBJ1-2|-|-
CASSLEGHYGYTF
TGTGCCAGCAGCTTAGAGGGCCACTATGGCTACACCTTC
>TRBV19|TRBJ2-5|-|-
CASSAGLQETQYF
TGTGCCAGTAGTGCCGGACTACAAGAGACCCAGTACTTC